This TCR beta chain was retrieved from a study of shared clonotypes between healthy human individuals. Overall study findings and caveats: In contrast to clonotypes shared by all four donors, non-shared clonotypes had lower generation probabilities. Estimated richness values were generally larger in naive subsets than in memory subsets. Specimens sampled were limited to blood, with tissue repertoires likely differing.

Of note for this clone: Its antigen is currently unknown.

For each subset, genomic DNA was distributed in equal portions over several immunoSEQ plates. The table came from immunoSEQ multiplex PCR; TCRdb's copy has only in-frame clones and leaves some out. This table has about 1,800,000 clones, approximately 94% appearing once. V gave up 3 bases and J gave up 5 bases, with 16 bases separating them. The CDR3 is 14 amino acids. Germline CDR1 and CDR2: GTSNPN and SVGIG (reference sequence). Cells designated naive CD8 were CD45RO-negative and were positively selected for CCR7, with terminally differentiated effector memory CD45RA+ cells excluded. The source is a man younger than 35 in good health. Specimen: naive CD8+ T cells sorted from blood. The chain uses TRBV30 and TRBJ2-5, with D possibly being TRBD1 (5 bases). CDR3 loop: CAWSVVGLGETQYF. In DNA, the CDR3 is TGTGCCTGGAGCGTCGTGGGGCTTGGGGAGACCCAGTACTTC.